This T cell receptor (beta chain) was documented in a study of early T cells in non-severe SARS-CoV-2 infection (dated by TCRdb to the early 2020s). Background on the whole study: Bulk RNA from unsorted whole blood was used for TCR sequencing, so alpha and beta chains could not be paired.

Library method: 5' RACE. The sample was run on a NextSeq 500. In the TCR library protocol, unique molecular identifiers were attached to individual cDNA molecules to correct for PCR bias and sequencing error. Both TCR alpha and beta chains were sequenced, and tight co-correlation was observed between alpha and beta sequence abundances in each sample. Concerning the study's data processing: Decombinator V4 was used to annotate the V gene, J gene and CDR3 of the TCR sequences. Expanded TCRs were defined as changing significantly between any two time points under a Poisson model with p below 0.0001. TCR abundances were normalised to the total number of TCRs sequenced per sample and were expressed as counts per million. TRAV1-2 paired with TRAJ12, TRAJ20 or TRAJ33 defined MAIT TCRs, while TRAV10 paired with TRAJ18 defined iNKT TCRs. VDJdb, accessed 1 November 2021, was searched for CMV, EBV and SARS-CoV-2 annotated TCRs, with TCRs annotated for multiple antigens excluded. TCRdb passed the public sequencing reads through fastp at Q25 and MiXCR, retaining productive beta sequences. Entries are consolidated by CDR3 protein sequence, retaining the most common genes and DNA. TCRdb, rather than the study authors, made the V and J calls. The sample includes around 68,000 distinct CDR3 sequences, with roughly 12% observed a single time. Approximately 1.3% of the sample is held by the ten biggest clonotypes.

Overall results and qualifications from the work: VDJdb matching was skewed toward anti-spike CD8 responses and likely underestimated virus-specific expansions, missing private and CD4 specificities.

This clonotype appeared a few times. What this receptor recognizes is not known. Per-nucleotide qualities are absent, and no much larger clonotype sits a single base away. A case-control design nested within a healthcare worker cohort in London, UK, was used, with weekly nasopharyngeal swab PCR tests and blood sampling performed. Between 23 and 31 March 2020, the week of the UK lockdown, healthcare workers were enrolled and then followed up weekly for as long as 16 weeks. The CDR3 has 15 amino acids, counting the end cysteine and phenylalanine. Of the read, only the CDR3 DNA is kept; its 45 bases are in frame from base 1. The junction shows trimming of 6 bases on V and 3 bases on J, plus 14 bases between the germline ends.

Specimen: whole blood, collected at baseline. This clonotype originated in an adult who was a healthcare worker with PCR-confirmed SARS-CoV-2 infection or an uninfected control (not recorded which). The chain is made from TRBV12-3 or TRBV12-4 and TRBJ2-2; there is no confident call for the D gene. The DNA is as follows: TGTGCCAGCAGCCAAAGGAGCCCCGACACCGGGGAGCTGTTTTTT. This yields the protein CASSQRSPDTGELFF.